The 26 T cell receptor beta chains below come from one sample, sequenced in a study of OX40 agonist ivuxolimab in advanced cancers. Libraries were prepared by immunoSEQ multiplex PCR; TCRdb keeps only in-frame clonotypes and omits some of them. Found here are around 74,000 clones, under 90% of them singletons; the top ten hold roughly 0.48%. Sequencing used CD4+ or CD8+ T cells sorted from blood, obtained in a trial of the OX40 agonist ivuxolimab. Receptor source: an adult with an advanced solid tumor such as melanoma, head and neck, liver or kidney cancer.

V gene TRBV7-2 combines with J gene TRBJ2-3; D is undetermined. V was shortened by 2 bases and J by 3 bases, with 0 bases between the two germline ends. Per the germline V gene, CDR1 is SGHTA and CDR2 is FQGNSA. The CDR3 has 11 residues. CDR3 loop: CASSLTDTQYF. CDR3 nucleotide sequence: TGTGCCAGCAGCTTAACAGATACGCAGTATTTT.

CDR3 sequence (DNA): TGCAGCGCAGCAAAAGGACAGAAGAACACTGAAGCTTTCTTT. This sequence encodes CSAAKGQKNTEAFF. The chain recombines TRBV29-1 with TRBJ1-1; perhaps TRBD1 as D (6 bases). Deletions cut 7 bases from V and 1 base from J, with 16 bases between. Germline CDR1 is SQVTM and CDR2 is ANQGSEA. CDR3 size: 14 residues. The entire variable domain, with the rest obtained from reference TRBV29-1 and TRBJ1-1, is as follows: SAVISQKPSRDICQRGTSLTIQCQVDSQVTMMFWYRQQPGQSLTLIATANQGSEATYESGFVIDKFPISRPNLTFSTLTVSNMSPEDSSIYLCSAAKGQKNTEAFFGQGTRLTVV.

This clone was counted only a few times. The rearrangement links TRBV6-5 to TRBJ1-1; no definite D call. Between the trimmed V and J ends, which lost 2 bases and 4 bases, there was a span of 11 bases. This CDR3 comprises 14 residues. The germline CDR1 and CDR2 sequences are MNHEY and SVGAGI. This CDR3 reads CASSYVGSSTEAFF. CDR3 bases: TGTGCCAGCAGTTACGTAGGCAGCAGCACTGAAGCTTTCTTT.

The chain combines TRBV28 with TRBJ1-1; D unresolved. V gave up 4 bases and J gave up 10 bases, with 16 bases separating them. The CDR3 is made up of 13 amino acids. Germline V gives CDR1 MDHEN, CDR2 SYDVKM. The DNA for the CDR3 is TGTGCCAGCAGTTCTCCCCCTCCAACGAGAGCTTTCTTT. Encoded protein: CASSSPPPTRAFF.

This clone was found a few times. V and J are TRBV9 and TRBJ1-2; D gene uncertain. Looked up from germline, CDR1 is SGDLS and CDR2 is YYNGEE. This CDR3 contains 14 residues. V was shortened by 0 bases and J by 4 bases, with 10 bases between the two germline ends. CDR3 DNA sequence: TGTGCCAGCAGCGTAGCAACTGGTGGCTATGGCTACACCTTC. Translating gives CASSVATGGYGYTF.

The chain uses TRBV28 and TRBJ1-5; D is ambiguous. Germline V lookup: CDR1 MDHEN, CDR2 SYDVKM. The CDR3 covers 14 residues. CDR3 amino acids: CALRPGNSNQPQHF. The CDR3 DNA is TGTGCACTCCGTCCGGGTAATAGCAATCAGCCCCAGCATTTT.

V usage is TRBV2 and J usage is TRBJ2-1; TRBD2 matches at 10 bases. Germline trimming cut 5 bases from V and 0 bases from J; bases unmatched to any gene: 13. This CDR3 contains 19 residues. In germline, CDR1 is SNHLY, CDR2 FYNNEI. The CDR3 spells CASSYLAGVPLSSYNEQFF. The CDR3 DNA sequence: TGTGCCAGCAGTTACCTAGCGGGAGTACCCCTCAGCTCCTACAATGAGCAGTTCTTC.

This sequence joins TRBV5-1 and TRBJ2-1; a possible D gene is TRBD1 (6 bases). The CDR3 loop spans 15 amino acids. Germline assignment: CDR1 SGHRS and CDR2 YFSETQ. V dropped 4 bases and J dropped 6 bases, with 17 bases sitting between them. The CDR3 loop reads CASSPLTGSLNEQFF. DNA of the CDR3: TGCGCCAGCAGCCCCCTGACAGGATCCCTCAATGAGCAGTTCTTC.

The chain combines TRBV18 with TRBJ2-7; D might be TRBD1 (6 bases). Germline-derived CDR1 and CDR2 are KGHSH and LQKENI. CDR3 size: 15 residues. V lost 0 bases to trimming and J lost 3 bases, with 12 bases between them. DNA of the CDR3: TGTGCCAGCTCACCACCTGCCAGGGGTGTCTACGAGCAGTACTTC. Its protein is CASSPPARGVYEQYF.

The chain employs TRBV7-9 and TRBJ2-7, with D perhaps given as TRBD1 or TRBD2 (5 bases each). The germline gives CDR1 SEHNR, CDR2 FQNEAQ (reference sequence). The CDR3 spans 12 residues. V shed 5 bases and J shed 6 bases, with 11 bases lying between them. CDR3 region: CASSQIGGEQYF. Here the CDR3 DNA reads TGTGCCAGCAGCCAGATTGGGGGCGAGCAGTACTTC.

The V gene is TRBV2, the J gene TRBJ1-6, with a possible D match to TRBD1 (5 bases). V was clipped by 3 bases and J by 10 bases, with 19 bases between them. Germline CDR1 SNHLY, CDR2 FYNNEI. CDR3 size: 16 residues. CDR3 nucleotide sequence: TGTGCCAGCAGTGATCAGGGTGTCAGGGATGGGTCACCCCTCCACTTT. Its protein product is CASSDQGVRDGSPLHF.

This chain uses TRBV28 with TRBJ2-1; 7 nucleotides align to TRBD2. V was clipped by 2 bases and J by 4 bases; unmatched bases: 8. This CDR3 is built from 16 residues. The V gene's germline CDR1 is MDHEN and CDR2 SYDVKM. CDR3 DNA: TGTGCCAGCAGTTTAATGGGGTCTAGCGGATACAATGAGCAGTTCTTC. It translates to CASSLMGSSGYNEQFF.

This clone has a single count. Other DNA sequences within the sample encode an identical CDR3. V gene TRBV6-5 combines with J gene TRBJ1-5; D is unclear. The CDR3 is made up of 14 amino acids. Trimming took 8 bases from V and 0 from J, leaving 11 bases between them. Per germline, CDR1 MNHEY and CDR2 SVGAGI. The CDR3 loop is CASRGTSSNQPQHF. The CDR3 DNA follows: TGTGCCAGCCGCGGCACCTCTAGCAATCAGCCCCAGCATTTT.

This chain links TRBV6-6 with TRBJ2-7; possible D gene TRBD1, 6 bases. CDR1 and CDR2 from the germline V gene are MNHNY and SVGAGI (reference sequence). Trimming cost V 5 bases and J 0 bases, with 14 bases left between them. The CDR3 covers 15 residues. CDR3: CASSRTVLSSYEQYF. In nucleotides, the CDR3 is TGTGCCAGCAGTCGGACAGTGCTAAGCTCCTACGAGCAGTACTTC.

This clone came up once. The CDR3 DNA sequence: TGTGCCAGCAGCTTGCTAGGGCGGGGGGGAGAGACCCAGTACTTC. Amino acid sequence: CASSLLGRGGETQYF. The genes are TRBV5-6 and TRBJ2-5, with 9 bases fitting TRBD2. The germline gives CDR1 SGHDT, CDR2 YYEEEE. The CDR3 sequence is 15 residues long. The junction had 5 bases not matched to a gene; V was cut back by 1 base and J by 4 bases. Filled out from reference TRBV5-6 and TRBJ2-5, the complete variable domain reads DAGVTQSPTHLIKTRGQQVTLRCSPKSGHDTVSWYQQALGQGPQFIFQYYEEEERQRGNFPDRFSGHQFPNYSSELNVNALLLGDSALYLCASSLLGRGGETQYFGPGTRLLVL.

CDR3 protein: CASSSGLARTDTQYF. DNA for the CDR3: TGTGCCAGCAGCTCTGGACTAGCCCGCACAGATACGCAGTATTTT. V usage is TRBV7-2 and J usage is TRBJ2-3, with 8 bases lining up with TRBD2. The CDR3 spans 15 residues. Losses at the gene ends were 4 bases for V and 1 base for J; bases not matched to a gene: 4. Germline CDR1 and CDR2: SGHTA and FQGNSA.

The chain joins TRBV7-2 to TRBJ1-2; no reliable D call. V shed 5 bases and J shed 5 bases, with 18 bases lying between them. From germline, CDR1 is SGHTA and CDR2 FQGNSA. The CDR3 has 15 residues. The CDR3 DNA reads TGTGCCAGCAGCATAGGGCCCGACGGGAGTTATGGCTACACCTTC. Its protein product is CASSIGPDGSYGYTF.

The chain recombines TRBV5-1 with TRBJ1-3; D gene uncertain. V shed 0 bases and J shed 3 bases, with 7 bases lying between them. Per germline, CDR1 SGHRS and CDR2 YFSETQ. This CDR3 is 14 amino acids long. For the CDR3, the DNA is TGCGCCAGCAGCTTGGATCCAGTTGGAAACACCATATATTTT. Protein product: CASSLDPVGNTIYF. The full variable domain, with the rest looked up from reference TRBV5-1 and TRBJ1-3, is KAGVTQTPRYLIKTRGQQVTLSCSPISGHRSVSWYQQTPGQGLQFLFEYFSETQRNKGNFPGRFSGRQFSNSRSEMNVSTLELGDSALYLCASSLDPVGNTIYFGEGSWLTVV.

The V gene is TRBV19, the J gene TRBJ1-3, with 10 bases fitting TRBD1. The length of the CDR3 is 16 residues. From germline, CDR1 is LNHDA and CDR2 SQIVND (reference sequence). After removal of 7 bases from V and 4 bases from J, the junction contained 10 bases not matched to a gene. The CDR3 sequence is CASKRDRGRIGNTIYF. DNA for the CDR3: TGTGCCAGTAAGAGGGACAGGGGAAGAATAGGAAACACCATATATTTT.

This chain connects TRBV6-1 to TRBJ2-3; possibly TRBD1 or TRBD2 for D (5 bases each). The CDR3 runs to 15 residues. Germline CDR1 MNHNS, CDR2 SASEGT. V was clipped by 4 bases and J by 3 bases, with 14 bases between them. The CDR3 sequence: CASSAQGVRTDTQYF. The CDR3 DNA reads TGTGCCAGCAGTGCCCAGGGAGTGAGGACAGATACGCAGTATTTT.

This chain links TRBV30 with TRBJ2-2; D tentatively fits TRBD1 or TRBD2 (5 bases each). Germline V gives CDR1 GTSNPN, CDR2 SVGIG (reference sequence). CDR3 length: 13 amino acids. Trimming shortened V by 5 bases and J by 6 bases, and 13 bases separated the two germline ends. The CDR3 is CAWVRGRAGELFF. The CDR3 nucleotides read TGTGCCTGGGTGAGGGGCCGCGCCGGGGAGCTGTTTTTT.

This clone was counted once. The CDR3 DNA reads as TGTGCCAGCAGTGAAGGTAGCGGGGGGGATACGCAGTATTTT. Translation gives CASSEGSGGDTQYF. The rearrangement links TRBV2 to TRBJ2-3; 10 bases fit TRBD2. The J segment lost 6 bases and the V segment lost 1 base, leaving 1 base of the junction unmatched. This CDR3 spans 14 amino acids. In germline, CDR1 is SNHLY, CDR2 FYNNEI. The full variable domain, with the rest looked up from reference TRBV2 and TRBJ2-3, is EPEVTQTPSHQVTQMGQEVILRCVPISNHLYFYWYRQILGQKVEFLVSFYNNEISEKSEIFDDQFSVERPDGSNFTLKIRSTKLEDSAMYFCASSEGSGGDTQYFGPGTRLTVL.

The chain recombines TRBV5-4 with TRBJ1-5; TRBD1 might be the D (6 bases). The CDR3 totals 14 residues. Trimming took off 0 bases at V and 2 bases at J, with 6 bases between the two ends. The germline gives CDR1 SGHNT, CDR2 YYREEE (reference sequence). DNA of the CDR3: TGTGCCAGCAGCTTGGACAGGGGCAATCAGCCCCAGCATTTT. This sequence encodes CASSLDRGNQPQHF.

V and J are TRBV5-1 and TRBJ2-7; the D gene could be TRBD1 or TRBD2 (5 bases each). Germline CDR1 SGHRS, CDR2 YFSETQ. V lost 2 bases and J lost 2, with 11 bases in between. The CDR3 is 14 residues long. CDR3 DNA sequence: TGCGCCAGCAGCTTCGGGGCGAGAACCTACGAGCAGTACTTC. This codes for CASSFGARTYEQYF.

The chain links TRBV7-9 to TRBJ2-7; 11 bases are a match to TRBD1. CDR1 is SEHNR and CDR2 is FQNEAQ in the germline V gene (reference sequence). Germline trimming cut 5 bases from V and 5 bases from J; bases unmatched to any gene: 8. The CDR3 has 15 residues. In DNA form, the CDR3 reads TGTGCCAGCAGCGCACCCGGGACAGGGGGGCACGAGCAGTACTTC. Protein sequence: CASSAPGTGGHEQYF.

The chain employs TRBV27 and TRBJ2-3, with 7 nucleotides matching TRBD2. The V gene end was trimmed by 5 bases and the J gene end by 4 bases; junction bases not matched to a gene: 12. Germline CDR1 MNHEY, CDR2 SMNVEV (reference sequence). CDR3 length equals 16 residues. The CDR3 loop reads CASSPLNWGGPDTQYF. Here the CDR3 DNA reads TGTGCCAGCAGTCCTCTTAACTGGGGGGGTCCAGATACGCAGTATTTT.